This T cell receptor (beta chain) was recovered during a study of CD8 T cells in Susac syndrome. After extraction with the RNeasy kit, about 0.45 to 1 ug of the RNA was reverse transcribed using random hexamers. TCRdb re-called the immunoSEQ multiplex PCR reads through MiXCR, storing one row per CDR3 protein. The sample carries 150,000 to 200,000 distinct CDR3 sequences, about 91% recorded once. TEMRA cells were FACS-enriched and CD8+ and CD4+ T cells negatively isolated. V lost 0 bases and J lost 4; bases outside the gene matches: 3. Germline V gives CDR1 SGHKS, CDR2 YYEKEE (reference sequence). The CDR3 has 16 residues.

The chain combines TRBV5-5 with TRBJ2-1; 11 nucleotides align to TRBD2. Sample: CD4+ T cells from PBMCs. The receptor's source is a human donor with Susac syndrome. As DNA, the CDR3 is TGTGCCAGCAGCTTGGGACTAGCGGGGCGATACAATGAGCAGTTCTTC. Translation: CASSLGLAGRYNEQFF.